Presented here are 2 T cell receptor beta chains from one specimen sequenced in a study of PD-1 blockade in classical Hodgkin lymphoma. Assay used: immunoSEQ multiplex PCR; TCRdb lists only in-frame clones, some missing. This sample yields some 43,000 clones, of which about 88% are seen a single time; about 5.9% belongs to the top ten. All the patients suffered relapse after autologous stem cell transplantation, and brentuximab vedotin exposure differed. The sequencing here drew on peripheral blood mononuclear cells (PBMCs), taken before the second cycle of nivolumab. The receptors shown here come from a human donor with classical Hodgkin lymphoma.

This chain uses TRBV6-6 with TRBJ2-7; D might be TRBD1 (6 bases). CDR3 length: 15 amino acids. Germline V lookup: CDR1 MNHNY, CDR2 SVGAGI (reference sequence). V gave up 5 bases and J gave up 7 bases, with 21 bases separating them. The CDR3 sequence: CASSPGRDRPGEQYF. DNA for the CDR3: TGTGCCAGCAGTCCGGGTCGAGACAGGCCTGGAGAGCAGTACTTC.

V and J are TRBV6-6 and TRBJ2-1; D remains unclear. Trimming removed 2 bases from V and 10 bases from J, with 18 bases in between. The CDR3 contains 15 residues. Germline V gives CDR1 MNHNY, CDR2 SVGAGI (reference sequence). The DNA of the CDR3 is TGTGCCAGCAGTTACAACCCGGACGCTAGTGGGGAGCAGTTCTTC. Its translation: CASSYNPDASGEQFF.